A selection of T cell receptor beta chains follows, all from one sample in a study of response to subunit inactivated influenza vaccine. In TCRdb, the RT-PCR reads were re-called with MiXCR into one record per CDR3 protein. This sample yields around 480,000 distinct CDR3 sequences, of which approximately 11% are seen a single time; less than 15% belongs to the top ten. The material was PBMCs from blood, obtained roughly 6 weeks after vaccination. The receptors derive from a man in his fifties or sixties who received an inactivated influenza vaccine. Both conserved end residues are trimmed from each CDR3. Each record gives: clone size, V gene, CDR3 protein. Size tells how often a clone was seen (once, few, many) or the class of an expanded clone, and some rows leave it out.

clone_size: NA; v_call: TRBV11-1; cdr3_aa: ASSRRRGEEY
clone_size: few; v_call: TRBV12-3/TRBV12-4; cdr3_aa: ASSPLDRMNTEAF
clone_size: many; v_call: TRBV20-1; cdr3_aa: SARGLAGAVYEQY
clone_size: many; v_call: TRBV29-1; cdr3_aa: SAQTRGKNIQY
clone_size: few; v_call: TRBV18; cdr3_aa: ATRQGVQETQY
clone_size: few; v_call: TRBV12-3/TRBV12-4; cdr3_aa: ASSSQGPAYEQY
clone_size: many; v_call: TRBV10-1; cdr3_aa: ASRGANTGELF
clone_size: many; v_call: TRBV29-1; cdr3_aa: SVPSSGRDTQY
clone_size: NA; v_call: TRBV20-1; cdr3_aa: SVTTPLADYNEQF
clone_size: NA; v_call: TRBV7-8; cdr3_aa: ASSTTSRELF